This record covers a single TCR beta chain. Its antigen is still unknown. Clones were sequenced by immunoSEQ multiplex PCR, and TCRdb holds only the in-frame ones, with some missing. The data show fewer than 150,000 clones, 85% to 95% seen once. The sample belongs to a study of T cell responses to AZD1222 COVID-19 vaccine. General study points: It was only a handful of AZD1222 recipients who were seropositive at baseline. Most donors were white British and more were female, and clonal diversity was possibly underestimated. Targeting of unmutated variant regions was reportedly seen in nearly half of spike-specific TCRs.

The clonotype comes from an adult in good health. The sample was peripheral blood, taken on day 0 of AZD1222 vaccination.

This CDR3 reads CASSSHAGGNQPQHF. CDR3 DNA: TGTGCCAGCAGTTCACACGCAGGCGGCAATCAGCCCCAGCATTTT. The chain uses TRBV6-5 and TRBJ1-5; D is undetermined. V gave up 4 bases and J gave up 2 bases, with 12 bases separating them. This CDR3 region has 15 residues. Germline V gives CDR1 MNHEY, CDR2 SVGAGI.